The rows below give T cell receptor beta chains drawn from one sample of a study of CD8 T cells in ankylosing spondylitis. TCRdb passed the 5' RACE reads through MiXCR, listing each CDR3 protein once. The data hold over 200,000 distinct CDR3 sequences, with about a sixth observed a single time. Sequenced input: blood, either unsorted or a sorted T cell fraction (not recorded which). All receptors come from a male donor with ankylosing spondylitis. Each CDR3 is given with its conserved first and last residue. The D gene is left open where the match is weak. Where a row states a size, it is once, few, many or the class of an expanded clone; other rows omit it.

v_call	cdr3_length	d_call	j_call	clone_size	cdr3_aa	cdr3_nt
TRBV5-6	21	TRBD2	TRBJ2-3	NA	CAIGPVLPGQEGLAGEDTQYF	TGTGCCATCGGCCCCGTTCTCCCGGGACAGGAAGGACTAGCGGGAGAAGATACGCAGTATTTT
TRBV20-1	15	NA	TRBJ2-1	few	CSARGSERAYNEQFF	TGCAGTGCTAGGGGGTCGGAGAGGGCCTACAATGAGCAGTTCTTC
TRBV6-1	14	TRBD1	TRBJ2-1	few	CASSAQGESNEQFF	TGTGCCAGCAGTGCGCAGGGGGAATCTAATGAGCAGTTCTTC
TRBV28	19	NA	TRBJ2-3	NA	CASSPSPAAPNSQTNTQYF	TGTGCCAGCAGTCCCTCCCCGGCGGCTCCGAACAGTCAAACGAATACGCAGTATTTT
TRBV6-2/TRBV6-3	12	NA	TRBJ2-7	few	CASPLRRDEQYF	TGTGCCAGCCCCTTAAGACGGGACGAGCAGTACTTC
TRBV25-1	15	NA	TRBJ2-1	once	CASSRIRKGYNEQFF	TGTGCCAGCAGTAGAATCCGAAAAGGCTACAATGAGCAGTTCTTC
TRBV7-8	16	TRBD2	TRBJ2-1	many	CASSSSSAGLYNEQFF	TGTGCCAGCAGCTCCTCATCAGCGGGGCTTTACAATGAGCAGTTCTTC
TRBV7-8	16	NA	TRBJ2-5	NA	CASSLAYRGPQETQYF	TGTGCCAGCAGCTTAGCTTATAGGGGACCCCAAGAGACCCAGTACTTC
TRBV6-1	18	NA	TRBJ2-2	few	CASSGPLRVNSDTGELFF	TGTGCCAGCAGTGGCCCTTTAAGGGTGAACTCTGACACCGGGGAGCTGTTTTTT
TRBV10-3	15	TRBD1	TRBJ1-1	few	CAISESGQINTEAFF	TGTGCCATCAGTGAGTCGGGACAGATTAACACTGAAGCTTTCTTT
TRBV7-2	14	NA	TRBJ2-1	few	CASSLALGKNEQFF	TGTGCCAGCAGCTTAGCGTTGGGGAAAAATGAGCAGTTCTTC
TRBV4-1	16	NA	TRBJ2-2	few	CASSQDPGDETGELFF	TGCGCCAGCAGCCAAGACCCAGGGGATGAAACCGGGGAGCTGTTTTTT
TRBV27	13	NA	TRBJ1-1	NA	CASSLWYGTEAFF	TGTGCCAGCAGTTTATGGTACGGTACTGAAGCTTTCTTT
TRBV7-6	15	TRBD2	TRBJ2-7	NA	CASRAGTSMAYEQYF	TGTGCCAGCAGGGCCGGGACTAGTATGGCCTACGAGCAGTACTTC
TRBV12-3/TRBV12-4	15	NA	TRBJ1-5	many	CASSLTDHSNQPQHF	TGTGCCAGCAGTTTGACAGACCATAGCAATCAGCCCCAGCATTTT
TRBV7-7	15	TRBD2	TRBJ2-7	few	CASSLGPGLVTEQYF	TGTGCCAGCAGCCTAGGGCCGGGACTAGTTACCGAGCAGTACTTC
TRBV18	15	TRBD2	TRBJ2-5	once	CASSPWTSGLGTQYF	TGTGCCAGCTCACCGTGGACTAGCGGGCTCGGGACCCAGTACTTC
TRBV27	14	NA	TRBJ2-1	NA	CASSLGDSHNEQFF	TGTGCCAGCAGTTTAGGGGACTCCCACAATGAGCAGTTCTTC
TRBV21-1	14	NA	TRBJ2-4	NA	CASSNGVAKNIQYF	TGTGCCAGCAGCAACGGAGTAGCCAAAAACATTCAGTACTTC
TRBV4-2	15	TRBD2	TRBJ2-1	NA	CASSQASGPYNEQFF	TGTGCCAGCAGCCAAGCTAGCGGGCCCTACAATGAGCAGTTCTTC
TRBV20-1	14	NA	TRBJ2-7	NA	CSAPRLELTYEQYF	TGCAGTGCGCCCCGACTAGAATTGACCTACGAGCAGTACTTC
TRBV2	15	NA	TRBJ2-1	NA	CASPCRGGTDNEQFF	TGTGCCAGCCCCTGTCGTGGCGGGACTGACAATGAGCAGTTCTTC
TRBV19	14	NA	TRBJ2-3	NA	CASSESYGDLTQYF	TGTGCCAGTAGCGAATCCTACGGGGATCTTACGCAGTATTTT
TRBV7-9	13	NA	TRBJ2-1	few	CASSLGLAGGQFF	TGTGCCAGCAGCTTAGGACTCGCCGGGGGGCAGTTCTTC
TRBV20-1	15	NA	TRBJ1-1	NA	CSAREPALINTEAFF	TGCAGTGCTAGAGAGCCCGCCCTTATAAACACTGAAGCTTTCTTT
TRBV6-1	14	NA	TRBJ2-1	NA	CASRPKWGVNEQFF	TGTGCCAGCAGACCGAAATGGGGGGTCAATGAGCAGTTCTTC
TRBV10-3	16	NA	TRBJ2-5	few	CATNDMVGGPQETQYF	TGTGCCACCAACGATATGGTGGGGGGGCCCCAAGAGACCCAGTACTTC
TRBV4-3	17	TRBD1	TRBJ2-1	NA	CASSQDLDRGLGNEQFF	TGCGCCAGCAGCCAAGACTTGGACAGGGGGCTCGGCAATGAGCAGTTCTTC
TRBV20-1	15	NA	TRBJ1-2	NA	CNARDFGDFDYGYTF	TGCAATGCTAGAGATTTTGGGGATTTTGACTATGGCTACACCTTC
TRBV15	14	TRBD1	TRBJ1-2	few	CATSDRGANYGYTF	TGTGCCACCAGCGACAGGGGAGCGAACTATGGCTACACCTTC
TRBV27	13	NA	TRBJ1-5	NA	CASSLKGNQPQHF	TGTGCCAGCAGCCTCAAGGGGAATCAGCCCCAGCATTTT
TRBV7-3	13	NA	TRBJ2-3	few	CASSSPSMDTQYF	TGTGCCAGCAGCTCCCCGAGTATGGATACGCAGTATTTT
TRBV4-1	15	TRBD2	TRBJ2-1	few	CASSQDRAGGNEQFF	TGCGCCAGCAGCCAAGACAGGGCGGGGGGCAATGAGCAGTTCTTC
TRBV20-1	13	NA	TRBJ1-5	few	CSARGGLNQPQHF	TGCAGTGCTAGGGGGGGCCTTAATCAGCCCCAGCATTTT
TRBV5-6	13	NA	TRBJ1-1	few	CASSPAGSTEAFF	TGTGCCAGCAGCCCAGCGGGAAGCACTGAAGCTTTCTTT
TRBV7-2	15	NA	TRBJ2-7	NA	CASSPWTDGSYEQYF	TGTGCCAGCAGCCCCTGGACGGACGGCTCCTACGAGCAGTACTTC
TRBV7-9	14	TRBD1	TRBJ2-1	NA	CASSFTGAYNEQFF	TGTGCCAGCAGCTTTACAGGGGCCTACAATGAGCAGTTCTTC
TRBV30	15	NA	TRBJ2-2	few	CAWSAGYRDPGELFF	TGTGCCTGGAGTGCAGGATACAGGGACCCCGGGGAGCTGTTTTTT
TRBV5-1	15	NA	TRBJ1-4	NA	CASSPGQAFNEKLFF	TGCGCCAGCAGCCCGGGGCAGGCTTTCAATGAAAAACTGTTTTTT
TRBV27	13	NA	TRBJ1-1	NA	CASSLSFYGEAFF	TGTGCCAGCAGTTTATCGTTCTACGGTGAAGCTTTCTTT
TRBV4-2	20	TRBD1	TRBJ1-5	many	CASSQATPSDRADSNQPQHF	TGTGCCAGCAGCCAAGCTACGCCCTCTGACAGGGCGGATAGCAATCAGCCCCAGCATTTT
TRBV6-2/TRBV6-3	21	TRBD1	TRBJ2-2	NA	CASSLPPGQGALGRAGGELFF	TGTGCCAGCAGCTTACCTCCGGGACAGGGGGCTCTTGGGAGGGCCGGCGGGGAGCTGTTTTTT
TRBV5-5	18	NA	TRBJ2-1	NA	CASSLGREYVGSYNEQFF	TGTGCCAGCAGCTTGGGCAGGGAGTACGTAGGTTCCTACAATGAGCAGTTCTTC
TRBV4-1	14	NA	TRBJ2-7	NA	CASSQDVGGYEQYF	TGCGCCAGCAGCCAAGATGTGGGGGGTTACGAGCAGTACTTC
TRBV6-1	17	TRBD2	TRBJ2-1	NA	CASSPGLAGGIYNEQFF	TGTGCCAGCAGTCCCGGACTAGCGGGAGGAATCTACAATGAGCAGTTCTTC